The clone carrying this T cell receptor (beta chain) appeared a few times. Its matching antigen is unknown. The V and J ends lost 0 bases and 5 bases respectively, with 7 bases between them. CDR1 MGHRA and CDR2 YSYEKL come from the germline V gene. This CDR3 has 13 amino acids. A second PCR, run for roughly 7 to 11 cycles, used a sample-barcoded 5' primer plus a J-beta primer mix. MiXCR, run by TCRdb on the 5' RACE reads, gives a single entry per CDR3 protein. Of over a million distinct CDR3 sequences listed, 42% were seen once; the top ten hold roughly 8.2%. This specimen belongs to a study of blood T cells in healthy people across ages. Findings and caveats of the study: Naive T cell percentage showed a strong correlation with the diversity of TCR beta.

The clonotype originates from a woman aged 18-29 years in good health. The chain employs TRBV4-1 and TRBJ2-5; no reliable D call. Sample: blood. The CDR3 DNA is TGCGCCAGCAGCCAAGACGCTGGCGAGACCCAGTACTTC. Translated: CASSQDAGETQYF.